This T cell receptor beta chain was recovered during a study of T cells in Graves' hyperthyroidism and ophthalmopathy. This clonotype was seen more than once but under ten times. TCR beta CDR3 regions were amplified from RNA. The HTBI set primed first-round TCR CDR3 RT-PCR. MiXCR, run by TCRdb on the multiplex PCR reads, gives a single entry per CDR3 protein. The sample yields hundreds of thousands of distinct CDR3 sequences, about a sixth seen once. Trimming removed 0 bases at V and 4 bases at J, with 11 bases between. Germline CDR1 reads SGHKS; CDR2 reads YYEKEE (reference sequence). This CDR3 is 15 amino acids long.

This chain uses TRBV5-5 with TRBJ2-1; D possibly uses TRBD1 or TRBD2 (5 bases each). The specimen sequenced was blood. The sequence was collected from a young woman with Graves' hyperthyroidism. CDR3 sequence (DNA): TGTGCCAGCAGCTTGGTGCAGGGACGGTACAATGAGCAGTTCTTC. Encoded protein: CASSLVQGRYNEQFF.